The 18 T cell receptor beta chains in this list originate from one sample, sequenced in a study of human T cells and chemical hapten exposure. Time point: pre-sensitization, week 0. As to treatment: therapeutic diphenylcyclopropenone sensitization with weekly scalp DPC. TCRdb recomputed calls from the RACE reads with MiXCR, one row per CDR3 protein. The repertoire holds roughly 380,000 distinct CDR3 sequences, roughly 4.6% seen once, with approximately 2.8% in the top ten. The starting material was whole blood, obtained in connection with sensitization to the hapten diphenylcyclopropenone (DPC). The receptors were sampled from a woman in her fifties or sixties with alopecia areata. Some clones in this sample may be carry-over from other donors' samples.

This clonotype has at least ten counts. Germline is not matched at one junction end, which may reflect a read error. The V gene is TRBV20-1, the J gene TRBJ2-1, with a possible D match to TRBD1 (5 bases). The CDR3 length is 13 residues. Germline lookup yields CDR1 DFQATT and CDR2 SNEGSKA (reference sequence). CDR3 residues: CSARGPAGIFPYF. CDR3 DNA: TGCAGTGCTAGAGGTCCTGCAGGGATCTTCCCTTACTTC.

Comment on this clonotype: Given a much more abundant clone one base away, this may be a read error. The chain is built from TRBV3-1 and TRBJ1-2; no clear D gene. Germline V gives CDR1 LGHDT, CDR2 YNNKEL (reference sequence). The CDR3 extends over 12 amino acids. CDR3 nucleotides: TGTGCCAGCAGCTCAACTAAATATGGCTACACCTTC. Its protein product is CASSSTKYGYTF. The full variable domain, in which reference TRBV3-1 and TRBJ1-2 provide the parts outside the CDR3, is DTAVSQTPKYLVTQMGNDKSIKCEQNLGHDTMYWYKQDSKKFLKIMFSYNNKELIINETVPNRFSPKSPDKAHLNLHINSLELGDSAVYFCASSSTKYGYTFGSGTRLTVV.

This clonotype was detected only a few times. V usage is TRBV6-1 and J usage is TRBJ1-5; D is unclear. Germline assignment: CDR1 MNHNS and CDR2 SASEGT. Between the trimmed V and J ends, which lost 0 bases and 1 base, there was a span of 4 bases. CDR3 size: 14 residues. The CDR3 here is CASSEAWSNQPQHF. The CDR3 DNA follows: TGTGCCAGCAGTGAAGCGTGGAGCAATCAGCCCCAGCATTTT.

This clonotype came up many times. The chain combines TRBV6-1 with TRBJ2-5, with 8 bases fitting TRBD2. The length of the CDR3 is 15 residues. J gave up 6 bases and V 6 bases, and 12 bases lay outside the gene matches. Germline CDR1 and CDR2: MNHNS and SASEGT. DNA of the CDR3: TGTGCCAGCAGGCCCGGGGAGGGACTAGAAAAGACCCAGTACTTC. Translation: CASRPGEGLEKTQYF.

The sample holds many counts of this clonotype. The rearrangement uses TRBV27 and TRBJ1-1; D is undetermined. The V and J ends lost 0 bases and 0 bases respectively, with 2 bases between them. This CDR3 comprises 13 residues. The V gene's germline CDR1 is MNHEY and CDR2 SMNVEV (reference sequence). The CDR3 reads CASSLSLNTEAFF. CDR3 nucleotide sequence: TGTGCCAGCAGTTTATCTCTGAACACTGAAGCTTTCTTT.

This clonotype was detected ten times or more. This chain links TRBV5-1 with TRBJ2-5, with D possibly matching TRBD2 (5 bases). The CDR3 contains 14 residues. Between the trimmed V and J ends, which lost 4 bases and 1 base, there was a span of 11 bases. CDR1 is SGHRS, CDR2 YFSETQ, per germline. CDR3 coding DNA: TGCGCCAGCAGCCCCTCGGCGGGCCAAGAGACCCAGTACTTC. As protein: CASSPSAGQETQYF.

This rearrangement joins TRBV7-2 to TRBJ1-5; TRBD1 agrees at 10 bases. This CDR3 has 16 amino acids. CDR1 and CDR2 from the germline V gene are SGHTA and FQGNSA. V trimming: 1 base; J trimming: 8 bases; junction bases outside the gene matches: 8. The CDR3 DNA is TGTGCCAGCAGCTTAGTTGGGACAGGGGTAGCGGAGCCCCAGCATTTT. Its translation: CASSLVGTGVAEPQHF. The full variable domain, rest sourced from reference TRBV7-2 and TRBJ1-5, is GAGVSQSPSNKVTEKGKDVELRCDPISGHTALYWYRQSLGQGLEFLIYFQGNSAPDKSGLPSDRFSAERTGGSVSTLTIQRTQQEDSAVYLCASSLVGTGVAEPQHFGDGTRLSIL.

In this sample, this clonotype turned up a few times. V usage is TRBV28 and J usage is TRBJ1-1; TRBD1 is a possible D gene (5 bases). This CDR3 is 14 amino acids long. V shed 5 bases and J shed 6 bases, with 16 bases lying between them. CDR1 and CDR2 (germline): MDHEN, SYDVKM. CDR3 sequence (DNA): TGTGCCAGCAGTCCCCAGGGTAAGGGGCCTGAAGCTTTCTTT. Its translation is CASSPQGKGPEAFF. Full variable domain (remainder filled in from reference TRBV28 and TRBJ1-1): DVKVTQSSRYLVKRTGEKVFLECVQDMDHENMFWYRQDPGLGLRLIYFSYDVKMKEKGDIPEGYSVSREKKERFSLILESASTNQTSMYLCASSPQGKGPEAFFGQGTRLTVV.

This clonotype was picked up many times. The chain has TRBV13 and TRBJ2-3, with TRBD2 matching 10 bases. The CDR3 consists of 16 residues. Germline V CDR1 and CDR2: PRHDT, FYEKMQ (reference sequence). After removal of 4 bases from V and 4 bases from J, the junction contained 8 bases not matched to a gene. The CDR3 DNA is TGTGCCAGCAGCTCCGGATCACTAGCGGGGCCAGATACGCAGTATTTT. Translation gives CASSSGSLAGPDTQYF.

This clonotype was observed many times. The J gene is TRBJ2-1, the V gene TRBV6-1; D gene unclear. CDR1 MNHNS and CDR2 SASEGT come from the germline V gene. Trimming took 3 bases from V and 1 from J, leaving 4 bases between them. The CDR3 extends over 13 amino acids. CDR3 DNA sequence: TGTGCCAGCAGTGACGGGTCCTACAATGAGCAGTTCTTC. Protein sequence: CASSDGSYNEQFF.

The chain couples TRBV28 to TRBJ2-2; 11 nucleotides line up with TRBD2. This CDR3 is 13 amino acids long. Germline CDR1 reads MDHEN; CDR2 reads SYDVKM. After removal of 11 bases from V and 2 bases from J, the junction contained 1 base not matched to a gene. The CDR3 reads CAGLAGNTGELFF. Written as DNA, the CDR3 is TGTGCCGGACTAGCGGGCAACACCGGGGAGCTGTTTTTT.

There are many counts of this clonotype. This chain uses TRBV15 with TRBJ2-1; D is unclear. This CDR3 contains 14 residues. The V gene lost 0 bases and the J gene lost 7 bases, with 10 bases spanning the gap. The germline V gene has CDR1 LNHNV and CDR2 YYDKDF (reference sequence). In DNA, the CDR3 is TGTGCCACCAGCAGAGATAGGGATCTTAATGAGCAGTTCTTC. Translation gives CATSRDRDLNEQFF.

This clonotype was seen many times. The rearrangement joins TRBV11-2 to TRBJ1-2; no reliable D call. This CDR3 has 14 residues. V lost 4 bases and J lost 2, with 11 bases in between. Germline V lookup: CDR1 SGHAT, CDR2 FQNNGV. CDR3 nucleotides: TGTGCCAGCAGCTACGGAGGTTCCAACTATGGCTACACCTTC. This sequence encodes CASSYGGSNYGYTF.

In its sample, this clonotype was seen a few times. The chain is built from TRBV7-8 and TRBJ2-5; D not certain. Trimming left V 2 bases short and J 5 bases short, with 21 bases between. CDR1 is SGHVS and CDR2 is FQNEAQ in the germline V gene. CDR3 size: 17 residues. The CDR3 coding sequence is TGTGCCAGCAGCTTAACGGACCGCCTCAATTTCATGGAGACCCAGTACTTC. Encoded protein: CASSLTDRLNFMETQYF.

This clonotype was found many times. The chain uses TRBV12-3 or TRBV12-4 and TRBJ1-2; 11 nucleotides align to TRBD1. This CDR3 is 13 amino acids long. Unmatched junction bases numbered 2, after V lost 6 bases and J lost 5 bases. The CDR3 spells CASRGTGGYGYTF. CDR3 bases: TGTGCCAGCAGGGGGACAGGGGGTTATGGCTACACCTTC.

J is TRBJ1-6 and V is TRBV6-2 or TRBV6-3, with D perhaps matching TRBD1 (6 bases). Trimming took 8 bases from V and 12 from J, leaving 11 bases between them. The CDR3 spans 11 residues. The V gene's germline CDR1 is MNHEY and CDR2 SVGEGT. The CDR3 sequence is CASRETGPLHF. The CDR3 DNA is TGTGCCAGCCGGGAGACAGGACCCCTCCACTTT.

The chain employs TRBV11-2 and TRBJ2-7, with a weak D call TRBD2 (5 bases). Trimming stripped 2 bases from V and 4 bases from J, with 12 bases between. Germline V gene lookup returns CDR1 SGHAT and CDR2 FQNNGV. The CDR3 is made up of 14 amino acids. CDR3 DNA: TGTGCCAGCAGCTTATCGGGAAGGCCTTACGAGCAGTACTTC. Translating it yields CASSLSGRPYEQYF.

This clonotype was seen repeatedly, ten times or more. V is TRBV7-9 and J is TRBJ1-5, with TRBD1 as a possible D gene (5 bases). In germline, CDR1 is SEHNR, CDR2 FQNEAQ (reference sequence). The CDR3 has 14 amino acids. Trimming took 6 bases from V and 5 from J, leaving 14 bases between them. CDR3 DNA: TGTGCCAGCAGTTCTCAGGGACGAGATCAGCCCCAGCATTTT. Its translation: CASSSQGRDQPQHF.